The subject of this entry is one T cell receptor (beta chain). This table comes from immunoSEQ multiplex PCR, and its TCRdb copy is limited to in-frame clones, with some not included. The table records about 870,000 clones, more than 85% of them present only once. This sample stems from a study of shared clonotypes between healthy human individuals. About the research overall: Donors had three CD4 naive, three CD4 memory, two CD8 naive and one CD8 memory plate apiece.

Naive CD8 populations comprised CD45RO-negative cells positively selected for CCR7, excluding terminally differentiated effector memory CD45RA+ cells. Trimming shortened V by 4 bases and J by 3 bases, and 6 bases separated the two germline ends. The CDR3 spans 13 residues. Germline values: CDR1 SEHNR, CDR2 FQNEAQ (reference sequence). This TCR came from a man younger than 40 in good health. The rearrangement uses TRBV7-9 and TRBJ2-2; no firm D call. Material for sequencing was naive CD8+ T cells sorted from blood. The CDR3 bases are TGTGCCAGCAGCTCAACGTACACCGGGGAGCTGTTTTTT. Translated: CASSSTYTGELFF. Full variable domain (remainder filled in from reference TRBV7-9 and TRBJ2-2): DTGVSQNPRHKITKRGQNVTFRCDPISEHNRLYWYRQTLGQGPEFLTYFQNEAQLEKSRLLSDRFSAERPKGSFSTLEIQRTEQGDSAMYLCASSSTYTGELFFGEGSRLTVL.